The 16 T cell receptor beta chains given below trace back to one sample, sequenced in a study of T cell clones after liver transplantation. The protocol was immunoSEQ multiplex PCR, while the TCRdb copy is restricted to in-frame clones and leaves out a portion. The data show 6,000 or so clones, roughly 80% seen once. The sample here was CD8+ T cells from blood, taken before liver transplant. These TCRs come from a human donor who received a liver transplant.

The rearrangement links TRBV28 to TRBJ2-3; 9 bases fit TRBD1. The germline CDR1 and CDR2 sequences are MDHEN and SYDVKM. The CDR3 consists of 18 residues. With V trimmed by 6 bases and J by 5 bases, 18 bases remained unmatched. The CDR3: CASSLGLGFATGGDTQYF. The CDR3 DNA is TGTGCCAGCAGCTTGGGGTTAGGGTTTGCGACAGGGGGAGATACGCAGTATTTT.

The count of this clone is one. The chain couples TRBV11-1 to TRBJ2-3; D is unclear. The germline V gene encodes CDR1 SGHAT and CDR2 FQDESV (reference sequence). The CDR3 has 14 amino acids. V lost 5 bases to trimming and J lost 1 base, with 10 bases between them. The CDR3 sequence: CASSPTRGTDTQYF. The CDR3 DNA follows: TGTGCCAGCAGCCCCACCCGTGGCACAGATACGCAGTATTTT.

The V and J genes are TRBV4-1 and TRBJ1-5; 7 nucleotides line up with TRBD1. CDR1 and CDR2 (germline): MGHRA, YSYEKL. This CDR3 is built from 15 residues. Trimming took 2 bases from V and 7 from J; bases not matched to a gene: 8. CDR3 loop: CASSQNQGDYQPQHF. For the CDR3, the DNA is TGCGCCAGCAGCCAAAACCAGGGGGATTACCAGCCCCAGCATTTT.

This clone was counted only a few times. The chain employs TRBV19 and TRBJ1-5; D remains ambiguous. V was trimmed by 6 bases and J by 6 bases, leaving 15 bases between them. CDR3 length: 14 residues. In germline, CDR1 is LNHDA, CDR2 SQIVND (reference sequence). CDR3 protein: CASSSWELSQPQHF. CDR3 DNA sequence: TGTGCCAGTAGCTCCTGGGAGTTGTCTCAGCCCCAGCATTTT.

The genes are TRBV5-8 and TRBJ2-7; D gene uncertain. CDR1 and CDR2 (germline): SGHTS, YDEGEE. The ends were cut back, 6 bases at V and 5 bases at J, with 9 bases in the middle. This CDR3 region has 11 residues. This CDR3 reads CASTTGNEQYF. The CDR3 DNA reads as TGTGCCAGCACTACGGGCAACGAGCAGTACTTC. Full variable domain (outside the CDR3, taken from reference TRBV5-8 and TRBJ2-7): EAGVTQSPTHLIKTRGQQATLRCSPISGHTSVYWYQQALGLGLQFLLWYDEGEERNRGNFPPRFSGRQFPNYSSELNVNALELEDSALYLCASTTGNEQYFGPGTRLTVT.

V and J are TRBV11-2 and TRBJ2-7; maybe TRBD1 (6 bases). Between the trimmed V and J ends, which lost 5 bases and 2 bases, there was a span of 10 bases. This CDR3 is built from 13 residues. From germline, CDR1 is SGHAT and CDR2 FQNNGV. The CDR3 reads CASSLGQTYEQYF. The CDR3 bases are TGTGCCAGCAGCCTAGGACAGACCTACGAGCAGTACTTC.

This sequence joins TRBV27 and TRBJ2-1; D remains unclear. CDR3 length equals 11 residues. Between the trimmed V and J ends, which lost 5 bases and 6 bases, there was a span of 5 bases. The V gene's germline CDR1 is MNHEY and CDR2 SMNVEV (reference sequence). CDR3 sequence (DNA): TGTGCCAGCAGTGCCGGCAATGAGCAGTTCTTC. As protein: CASSAGNEQFF.

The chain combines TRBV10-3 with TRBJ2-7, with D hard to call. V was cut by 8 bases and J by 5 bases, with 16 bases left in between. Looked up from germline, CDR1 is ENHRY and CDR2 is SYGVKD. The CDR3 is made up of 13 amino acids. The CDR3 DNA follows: TGTGCCATCGCGAAGAAAATAAGTGACGAGCAGTACTTC. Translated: CAIAKKISDEQYF.

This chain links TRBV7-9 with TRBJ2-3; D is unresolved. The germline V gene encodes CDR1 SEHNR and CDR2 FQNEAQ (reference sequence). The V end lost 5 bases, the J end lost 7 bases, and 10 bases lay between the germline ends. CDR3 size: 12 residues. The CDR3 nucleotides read TGTGCCAGCAGCCTTGGAGTTTATACGCAGTATTTT. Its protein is CASSLGVYTQYF.

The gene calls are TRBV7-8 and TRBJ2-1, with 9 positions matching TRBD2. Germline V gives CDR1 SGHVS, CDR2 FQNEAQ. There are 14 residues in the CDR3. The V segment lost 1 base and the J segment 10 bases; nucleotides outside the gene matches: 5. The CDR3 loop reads CASSLGTSDDEQFF. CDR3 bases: TGTGCCAGCAGCTTAGGGACTAGCGATGACGAGCAGTTCTTC.

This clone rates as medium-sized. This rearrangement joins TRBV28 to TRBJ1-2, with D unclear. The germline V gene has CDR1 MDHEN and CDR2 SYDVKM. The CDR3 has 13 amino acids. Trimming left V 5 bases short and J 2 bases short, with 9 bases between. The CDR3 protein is CASSATENYGYTF. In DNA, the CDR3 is TGTGCCAGCAGTGCCACGGAAAACTATGGCTACACCTTC.

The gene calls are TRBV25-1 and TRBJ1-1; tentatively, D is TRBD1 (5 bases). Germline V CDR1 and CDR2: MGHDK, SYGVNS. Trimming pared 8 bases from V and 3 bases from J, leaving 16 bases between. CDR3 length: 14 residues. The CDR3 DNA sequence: TGTGCCAGCGGACTATTTGGCAGGGACACTGAAGCTTTCTTT. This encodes CASGLFGRDTEAFF. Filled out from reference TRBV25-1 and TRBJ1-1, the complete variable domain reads EADIYQTPRYLVIGTGKKITLECSQTMGHDKMYWYQQDPGMELHLIHYSYGVNSTEKGDLSSESTVSRIRTEHFPLTLESARPSHTSQYLCASGLFGRDTEAFFGQGTRLTVV.

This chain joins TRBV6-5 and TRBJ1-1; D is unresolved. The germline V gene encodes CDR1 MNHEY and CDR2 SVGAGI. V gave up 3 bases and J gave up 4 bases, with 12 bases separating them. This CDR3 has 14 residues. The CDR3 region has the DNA TGTGCCAGCAGTTATGGCGAGGAGGGCACTGAAGCTTTCTTT. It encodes CASSYGEEGTEAFF.

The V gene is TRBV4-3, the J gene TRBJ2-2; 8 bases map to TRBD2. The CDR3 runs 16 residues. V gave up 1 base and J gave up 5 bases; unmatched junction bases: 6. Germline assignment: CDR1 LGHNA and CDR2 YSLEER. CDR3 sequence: CASSQARGGQTGELFF. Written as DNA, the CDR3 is TGCGCCAGCAGCCAAGCTCGGGGGGGCCAGACCGGGGAGCTGTTTTTT.

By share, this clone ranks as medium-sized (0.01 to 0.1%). CDR3 sequence (DNA): TGTGCCAGCGCATCCGACTCCAGGGGGTATTCACCCCTCCACTTT. Encoded protein: CASASDSRGYSPLHF. This chain connects TRBV27 to TRBJ1-6, with 7 nucleotides matching TRBD1. V dropped 8 bases and J dropped 8; count of bases not matched to a gene: 12. CDR1 MNHEY and CDR2 SMNVEV come from the germline V gene (reference sequence). The CDR3 loop spans 15 amino acids.

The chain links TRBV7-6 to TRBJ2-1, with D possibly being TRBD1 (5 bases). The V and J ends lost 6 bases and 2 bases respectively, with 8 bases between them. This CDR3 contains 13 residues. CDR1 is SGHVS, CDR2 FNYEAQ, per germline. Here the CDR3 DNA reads TGTGCCAGCAGAGGGGCACCCTACAATGAGCAGTTCTTC. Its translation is CASRGAPYNEQFF.